This entry describes one TCR beta chain. The target of this receptor is not known. The data were taken from a study of cytomegalovirus exposure and HLA in healthy donors (dated by TCRdb to the late 2010s). The study in broad terms: According to an earlier analysis of around 600 of the donors, 150 million to 200 million T cells yielded 100 million or so unique TCR beta sequences and more than 250 Gb of sequence data. An early release covering 550 to 700 HLA-typed donors comprised around 300 gigabases of sequencing data and some 79 million unique TCR sequences. Of the 300 to 400 genotyped donors, approximately 83% fell in the genetic ancestry cluster associated with self-reported Caucasian donors. The study was designed to test whether signatures of past pathogen exposure could be identified by cataloging public T cell receptors. The study profiled the T cell repertoires of approximately 700 subjects by immunosequencing and related them to cytomegalovirus serostatus. In addition to the first cohort of around 670 subjects, a separate validation cohort of approximately 130 different subjects was used. To predict cytomegalovirus infection status, the study combined high-throughput TCR immunosequencing, statistical association of individual TCRs with disease status, and machine learning. A later analysis re-examined previously published TCR beta repertoires from 500 to 700 donors and added high-resolution HLA genotyping to investigate patterns of TCR occurrence. Rather than using new phenotypic data, the later analysis identified candidate immune exposures from TCR beta sequences and from how often those sequences occurred across donors. In an earlier analysis of 500 to 650 of the donors, high-throughput TCR beta sequencing was used to judge whether each TCR beta V gene segment behaved as functional or pseudogenic. Donor age, sex, ethnicity and CMV serostatus were compiled together with the repertoire data. A later genetic analysis took genome-wide SNP genotypes for about 55% of the 666 donors and used that subset as a discovery cohort. All discovery cohort repertoires had been generated on a single sequencing platform. Class I and class II HLA loci were covered by the typing at four-digit resolution. Typing coverage differed by locus: A, B, C, DRB1 and DQB1 were typed in roughly 620-630 donors, DQA1 in 500 to 550, DPA1 in approximately 610, and DPB1 in about 450. Because of strong linkage in the cohort, five DR-DQ haplotypes were treated as single units for association and clustering. Across under 500 genotyped donors of the cohort, an average of 235,054 unique TCR beta nucleotide sequences per donor were sequenced, and 15% to 20% of those sequences were non-productive.

The method was the immunoSEQ multiplex PCR assay. A mixture of 60 forward primers for TCR Vbeta segments and 13 reverse primers for TCR Jbeta segments was used in the multiplex PCR. The CDR3 region of rearranged TCR beta genes was amplified from genomic DNA by a multiplex PCR assay. On the Illumina HiSeq System, the amplified TCR beta libraries were sequenced as 87-base-pair reads. On the authors' methods: In a later analysis, some 80 million unique TCR beta chains were counted across the approximately 640 repertoires, and roughly 11 million of these chains were shared by at least two donors. Raw reads were error-corrected and collapsed into unique sequences by a nearest-neighbor algorithm in which closely related sequences were merged to remove PCR and sequencing errors. Alignment of CDR3 sequences to IMGT reference sequences was used to assign V, D and J gene segments. For a sequence to be retained, at least a six-nucleotide match to both a V gene segment and a J gene segment was required. A rearrangement was called productive if the CDR3 had no stop codons and remained in frame with V and J, and every other rearrangement was called non-productive. Following IMGT convention, CDR3 was defined as the stretch from the second conserved V-encoded cysteine up to the conserved J-encoded phenylalanine. The earlier analysis of 500 to 650 of the donors excluded any sequence lacking an unambiguous match to a single V gene segment. In an earlier analysis of 587 of the donors, a V segment was called functional when productive rearrangements were above 56.7%, and segregating when the standard deviation between donors exceeded 5%. To diagnose cytomegalovirus status from the catalog of TCR beta chain sequences, a statistical classification framework was built. In a later analysis, V and J genes were assigned by comparing TCR nucleotide sequences against IMGT/GENE-DB human TR gene sequences. Using the TCRdist pipeline, a later analysis assigned CDR3 sequences along with most-parsimonious VDJ recombination scenarios. In a later analysis, each TCR beta chain was defined by its CDR3 amino acid sequence together with its V-gene family, and reads without a unique V-gene family were excluded. To address suspected cross-contamination and a sequencing artifact, a later analysis removed a few hundred highly shared, low-generation-probability nucleotide sequences. A later analysis calculated a clonal expansion index for each public chain from normalized within-repertoire ranks of inferred template counts. In a later analysis, generation probabilities were computed with a VDJ recombination model fitted to out-of-frame rearrangements, and the resulting probabilities were checked against IGoR. Hypergeometric tests were used in a later analysis to score TCR-TCR, TCR-HLA and TCR-CMV co-occurrence, with a repertoire-size bias correction applied to the TCR pairs. A later analysis estimated false discovery rates by permuting HLA or CMV assignments 20 times. In a later analysis, co-occurring TCRs were grouped using DBSCAN, and TCRdist sequence similarity was added for clustering within HLA-allele-positive subsets. Repertoires with fewer than 30,000 or more than 120,000 public chains, plus five repertoires with anomalous nucleotide sharing, were excluded from co-occurrence clustering. In TCRdb, the immuneACCESS table is reduced to in-frame sequences with V and J assigned. These tables do not hold every clone; where another copy was compared, an unresolved V gene accounts for under half, and the others remain unexplained. D and trimming were read from the DNA, whereas the V and J calls and clone size are those reported in that table. This sample's listing comprises just over 80,000 clones. The top ten constitute around 1.1% of the sample.

The cohort was made up of approximately 700 healthy bone marrow donors. At the time of sampling, all cohort members were nominally healthy, though unrecorded immune exposures were likely present. The donor tested CMV seronegative, placing the donor among the 350 or so seronegative members of the cohort. Every donor gave a peripheral blood sample, and the peripheral blood mononuclear cells from that sample were used for TCR beta sequencing. Genomic DNA extraction from the blood cell samples was performed with the Qiagen DNeasy Blood Extraction Kit. What the authors observed across the whole study: Broadly in line with IMGT annotations, most TCR beta V segments showed up in productive rearrangements about 90% or about 30% of the time in an earlier analysis of around 600 of the donors. A cluster of highly shared sequence variants was judged likely to be a technical artifact of the sequencing pipeline. A later analysis found that HLA-associated TCR beta chains were more clonally expanded and had lower generation probabilities than equally common non-associated chains. A further reported finding was that TCR beta sequences accurately predicted the HLA-A and HLA-B alleles for most subjects in the first cohort. Cytomegalovirus status was reported to be diagnosed by the classifier with high specificity and sensitivity in both the original and validation cohorts. Strong co-occurrence of HLA alleles, especially DR and DQ, made assigning TCR associations to individual alleles difficult. Specific HLA alleles were associated with around 18,000 TCR beta sequences at a false discovery rate of 0.05 in a later analysis. About 15 rarely observed V segments, including chromosome 9 orphons, were excluded from the earlier analysis of a few hundred of the donors because counts were too low. Linkage disequilibrium might explain the correlated functional status among segregating V segments, but an unknown experimental factor could not be ruled out. According to the authors, the approach could potentially be generalized to other disease states and immunological phenotypes. A later genetic analysis associated a missense DCLRE1C variant with V-gene and J-gene trimming of TCR beta chains, and an independent cohort replicated the association. Because HLA typing was unavailable for some donors at each locus, only the typed subset was used in association tests. A later analysis found that TCR association rates varied across HLA loci, with DRB1 alleles showing the most associated TCRs and HLA-C alleles the fewest. The study listed 150 to 200 TCR beta chains as associated with cytomegalovirus. While some public TCRs were present in many individuals, most TCR sequences turned up only very rarely across donors. A later analysis found that most CMV-associated TCR beta chains appeared HLA-restricted, with HLA associations seemingly driven largely by CMV exposure. Some IMGT-functional V segments, including TRBV6-2 and TRBV6-3, could not be distinguished by the 87-base-pair reads and were therefore excluded. CMV serostatus was the only immune exposure information available for the cohort. Sequencing depth was assumed to be roughly uniform across donors in the presence/absence analyses, though that assumption may not hold. In a later genetic analysis, fewer N-insertions in productive TCRs were reported among donors in an Asian-associated ancestry cluster than the approximately 630-donor mean. This cohort had only TCR beta chains sequenced, and the lack of alpha or paired-chain data limited which features could be detected. A few of the identified cytomegalovirus-associated TCR beta chains were confirmed in vitro to be specific for cytomegalovirus antigens. A later analysis reported that several top co-occurrence clusters appeared linked to parvovirus B19, influenza, CMV and Epstein-Barr virus.

V and J lose 6 bases and 0 bases, and a span of 10 bases separates them. There are 14 amino acids in the CDR3, from cysteine to phenylalanine inclusive. The sequence is cut down to CDR3 DNA, 42 bases in frame from base 1. From a lookup of the germline V gene (reference sequence), CDR1 and CDR2 are LNHDA and SQIVND. The sequence derives from a woman aged 30 to 39 in good health and CMV-seronegative. The V and J genes are TRBV19 and TRBJ2-3, with TRBD2 tentatively as D gene (6 bases match). Sample: PBMCs. The sequence in DNA is TGTGCCAGTAGAGGGCGGGGAAGCACAGATACGCAGTATTTT. Its coded protein is CASRGRGSTDTQYF. When the CDR3 is completed using the reference TRBV19 and TRBJ2-3 genes on either side, the full variable domain is DGGITQSPKYLFRKEGQNVTLSCEQNLNHDAMYWYRQDPGQGLRLIYYSQIVNDFQKGDIAEGYSVSREKKESFPLTVTSAQKNPTAFYLCASRGRGSTDTQYFGPGTRLTVL.